This T cell receptor beta chain was identified during a study of T cell changes during pregnancy in multiple sclerosis (dated by TCRdb to between 2017 and 2020). For the study in its entirety: In women with multiple sclerosis, the researchers looked at how the T cell repertoire shifted as pregnancy progressed.

Libraries were constructed by the immunoSEQ multiplex PCR assay. The immuneACCESS repertoire file appears here via TCRdb, limited to in-frame rearrangements. These files lack a portion of the clones; in checked studies, under half of the deficit traces to unresolved V genes, and the cause of the others is not known. This sample has 81,000 or so clones in its table, and roughly nine tenths of those were observed once. The top ten hold approximately 3.3% of the sample. CDR1 and CDR2, per the germline V gene, are KGHSH and LQKENI. From the cysteine through the phenylalanine, the CDR3 covers 14 amino acids. Only CDR3 DNA is held: 42 bases, read in frame from base 1. The V end loses 2 bases and the J end loses 1 base, and a stretch of 8 bases separates them. As regards this clone: This receptor's antigen is unknown. No qualities accompany the bases; no much larger clone lies one base away.

The receptor was isolated from a female donor in good health, serving as a control in a pregnancy study. Some clones in this sample may be carry-over from other donors' samples. The chain is made from TRBV18 and TRBJ1-1; the D segment cannot be called with confidence. The sequenced sample was PBMCs, obtained in the first trimester of pregnancy. Here is the DNA: TGTGCCAGCTCACCAGGCAGGCAGAACACTGAAGCTTTCTTT. The resulting protein is CASSPGRQNTEAFF.